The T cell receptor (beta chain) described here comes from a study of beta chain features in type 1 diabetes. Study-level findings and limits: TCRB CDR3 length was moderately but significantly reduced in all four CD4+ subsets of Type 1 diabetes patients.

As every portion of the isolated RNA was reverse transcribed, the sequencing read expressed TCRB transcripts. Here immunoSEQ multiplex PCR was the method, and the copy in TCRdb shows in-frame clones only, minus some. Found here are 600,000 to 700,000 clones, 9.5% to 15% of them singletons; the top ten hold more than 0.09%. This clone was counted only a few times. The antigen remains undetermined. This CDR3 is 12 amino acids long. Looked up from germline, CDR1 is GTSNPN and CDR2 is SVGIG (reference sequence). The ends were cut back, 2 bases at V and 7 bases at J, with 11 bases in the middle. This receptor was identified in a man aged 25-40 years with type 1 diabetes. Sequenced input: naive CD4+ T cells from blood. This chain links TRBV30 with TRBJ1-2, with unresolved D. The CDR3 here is CAWSRVWSGYTF. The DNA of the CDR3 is TGTGCCTGGAGTCGGGTGTGGAGTGGCTACACCTTC.